This TCR beta chain was found in a study of blood T cell repertoires in COVID-19. Turning to the study itself: Italy, Spain and the United States were the sources of the convalescent and acute COVID-19 samples. The cDNA or gDNA used as material had been derived from T cells, B-cell-depleted T cells, or PBMCs.

In the authors' workflow: Reference gene primer amplification gave nucleated cell count estimates. Generated by immunoSEQ multiplex PCR, the TCRdb table keeps only in-frame clones and is missing some. From that table come the V and J calls and clone size; the DNA was used to work out D and trimming. The sample contains roughly 260,000 clones, 88% of which appear only once. V lost 2 bases to trimming and J lost 1 base; unmatched junction nucleotides: 7. Germline V lookup: CDR1 SGHTA, CDR2 FQGTGA. CDR3 length: 17 amino acids. This receptor was taken from a man in his fifties or sixties who had recovered from COVID-19. The sample taken for sequencing was peripheral blood. The gene calls are TRBV7-3 and TRBJ2-5; 10 nucleotides agree with TRBD2. CDR3 DNA sequence: TGTGCCAGCAGCTTAGGGGTACCTAGCGGGGGCCAAGAGACCCAGTACTTC. This sequence encodes CASSLGVPSGGQETQYF.